The next 20 T cell receptor beta chains were all read from a single sample in a study of human T cells and chemical hapten exposure. Time point indicated: healthy volunteer bleed at 6 weeks. It was unfractionated whole blood from which total RNA was extracted. TCRdb re-called the RACE reads with MiXCR, one entry per CDR3 protein. The sample has more than 60,000 distinct CDR3 sequences, 8.6% seen once. Sequenced material: whole blood. The receptors were gathered from a male donor in good health. Some clones in this sample may be carry-over from other donors' samples.

This clonotype occurred a few times. V and J are TRBV4-3 and TRBJ1-1, with D unclear. The CDR3 runs 14 residues. The V gene lost 0 bases and the J gene lost 4 bases, with 9 bases spanning the gap. CDR1 and CDR2 from the germline V gene are LGHNA and YSLEER. The CDR3 sequence: CASSQDSERTEAFF. DNA of the CDR3: TGCGCCAGCAGCCAAGATTCAGAGCGCACTGAAGCTTTCTTT.

This clonotype was seen many times. V usage is TRBV6-5 and J usage is TRBJ1-1, with D hard to call. CDR1 is MNHEY, CDR2 SVGAGI, per germline. The CDR3 extends over 13 amino acids. V was cut by 5 bases and J by 11 bases, with 18 bases left in between. The CDR3 bases are TGTGCCAGCAGTCCCCTGGATGGGAGGGTCGCTTTCTTT. Residues: CASSPLDGRVAFF.

This clonotype was recorded a few times. The rearrangement joins TRBV11-2 to TRBJ2-3; 9 bases fit TRBD2. CDR3 size: 15 residues. V was pared by 5 bases and J by 5 bases, with 8 bases of the junction left unmatched. Germline-derived CDR1 and CDR2 are SGHAT and FQNNGV. The CDR3 is CASSPIAGEVDTQYF. CDR3 nucleotides: TGTGCCAGCAGCCCAATAGCGGGAGAGGTAGATACGCAGTATTTT.

There are a few counts of this clonotype. The chain recombines TRBV10-3 with TRBJ2-7, with D perhaps matching TRBD1 (7 bases). Trimming left V 7 bases short and J 3 bases short, with 25 bases between. This CDR3 has 17 residues. Looked up from germline, CDR1 is ENHRY and CDR2 is SYGVKD. The CDR3 loop reads CAIKSALQGGQDYEQYF. The CDR3 DNA reads TGTGCCATCAAAAGCGCCCTCCAGGGAGGACAGGACTACGAGCAGTACTTC.

The CDR3, as DNA: TGCAGTGTAGACTATGGAACTGAAGCTTTCTTT. Its protein product is CSVDYGTEAFF. V and J are TRBV20-1 and TRBJ1-1; no firm D call. CDR3 length equals 11 residues. From germline, CDR1 is DFQATT and CDR2 SNEGSKA (reference sequence). V lost 7 bases and J lost 5, with 11 bases in between.

This clonotype has more than one count but fewer than ten. This chain joins TRBV5-1 and TRBJ2-7; TRBD1 matches at 7 bases. The CDR3 is made up of 15 amino acids. With 3 bases clipped from V and 0 bases from J, the junction kept 6 bases outside the gene matches. CDR1 SGHRS and CDR2 YFSETQ come from the germline V gene. CDR3 amino acids: CASSSRQGSSYEQYF. For the CDR3, the DNA is TGCGCCAGCAGCTCTCGACAGGGCAGCTCCTACGAGCAGTACTTC.

The chain's CDR3 is CASSPRTGLANYGYTF. In DNA, the CDR3 is TGTGCCAGCAGTCCACGGACAGGACTAGCCAACTATGGCTACACCTTC. The rearrangement uses TRBV12-3 or TRBV12-4 and TRBJ1-2; TRBD1 aligns across 7 bases. V trimming: 5 bases; J trimming: 2 bases; junction bases outside the gene matches: 11. The CDR3 covers 16 residues.

V and J are TRBV10-2 and TRBJ1-1; D not resolved. The V end lost 0 bases, the J end lost 2 bases, and 7 bases lay between the germline ends. The CDR3 has 14 amino acids. CDR1 and CDR2 (germline): WSHSY, SAAADI. The CDR3 loop is CASSESETNTEAFF. CDR3 DNA sequence: TGCGCCAGCAGTGAGTCGGAGACCAACACTGAAGCTTTCTTT.

This clonotype is a singleton in its sample. This chain joins TRBV10-3 and TRBJ2-7; possible D gene TRBD1, 5 bases. Looked up from germline, CDR1 is ENHRY and CDR2 is SYGVKD. V shed 5 bases and J shed 0 bases, with 11 bases lying between them. This CDR3 region has 14 residues. The CDR3 here is CAISSRDSSYEQYF. CDR3 DNA sequence: TGTGCCATCAGTTCCAGGGATAGCTCCTACGAGCAGTACTTC.

The table lists this clonotype with a few counts. This sequence joins TRBV7-7 and TRBJ2-3; TRBD1 agrees at 10 bases. Germline loops: CDR1 SSHAT, CDR2 FNYEAQ (reference sequence). The CDR3 runs to 15 residues. The J segment lost 4 bases and the V segment lost 1 base, leaving 2 bases of the junction unmatched. CDR3 nucleotide sequence: TGTGCCAGCAGCTTAGGGGACAGGGGCGCAGATACGCAGTATTTT. Translating it yields CASSLGDRGADTQYF.

This clonotype was found a few times. The chain couples TRBV19 to TRBJ1-5; no firm D call. With 9 bases removed from V and 1 base from J, the gap between germline ends came to 10 bases. Germline V gene sequence: CDR1 LNHDA, CDR2 SQIVND (reference sequence). CDR3 length equals 13 residues. The CDR3 loop reads CASRETSNQPQHF. CDR3 nucleotide sequence: TGTGCCAGCCGAGAGACCAGCAATCAGCCCCAGCATTTT.

There are a few counts of this clonotype. J is TRBJ2-7 and V is TRBV27; perhaps TRBD2 as D (5 bases). CDR1 and CDR2 from the germline V gene are MNHEY and SMNVEV (reference sequence). The CDR3 totals 16 residues. V gave up 4 bases and J gave up 0 bases, with 16 bases separating them. CDR3 protein: CASSSSLARSSYEQYF. CDR3 DNA: TGTGCCAGCAGTTCCTCCTTAGCGAGGAGCTCCTACGAGCAGTACTTC.

This clonotype was counted between two and nine times. V and J are TRBV6-2 or TRBV6-3 and TRBJ2-3; 10 bases are a match to TRBD2. This CDR3 contains 15 residues. Germline V gene data show CDR1 as MNHEY and CDR2 as SVGEGT. V lost 2 bases and J lost 4; bases outside the gene matches: 3. As DNA, the CDR3 is TGTGCCAGCAGTTACGAAGCGGGGGGGCCAGATACGCAGTATTTT. It encodes CASSYEAGGPDTQYF.

This clonotype was counted a few times. J is TRBJ1-1 and V is TRBV7-2; 8 bases match TRBD1. The CDR3 extends over 14 amino acids. CDR1 SGHTA and CDR2 FQGNSA come from the germline V gene. V shed 4 bases and J 4 bases; nucleotides not matched to a gene: 5. CDR3 loop: CASSSQGAGTEAFF. DNA of the CDR3: TGTGCCAGCAGCTCCCAGGGGGCTGGCACTGAAGCTTTCTTT.

In this sample, this clonotype turned up many times. V and J are TRBV29-1 and TRBJ1-5, with 10 bases matching TRBD1. The CDR3 runs to 13 residues. V was pared by 5 bases and J by 5 bases, with 3 bases of the junction left unmatched. Germline CDR1 reads SQVTM; CDR2 reads ANQGSEA. Here the CDR3 reads CSVLGQGDQPQHF. For the CDR3, the DNA is TGCAGCGTTTTAGGACAGGGGGATCAGCCCCAGCATTTT.

V is TRBV20-1 and J is TRBJ2-3; maybe TRBD2 (5 bases). Trimming shortened V by 1 base and J by 1 base, and 9 bases separated the two germline ends. The CDR3 loop spans 14 amino acids. Germline V CDR1 and CDR2: DFQATT, SNEGSKA (reference sequence). The CDR3 is CSARGGDGTDTQYF. The CDR3 DNA is TGCAGTGCTAGAGGGGGAGATGGCACAGATACGCAGTATTTT.

This clonotype was seen at least ten times. This sequence joins TRBV6-2 or TRBV6-3 and TRBJ1-1; D not certain. Trimming pared 4 bases from V and 2 bases from J, leaving 5 bases between. The CDR3 is 12 amino acids. Germline CDR1 is MNHEY and CDR2 is SVGEGT. This CDR3 reads CASSFGNTEAFF. Written as DNA, the CDR3 is TGTGCCAGCAGTTTCGGAAACACTGAAGCTTTCTTT.

The rearrangement links TRBV20-1 to TRBJ1-5; the D gene is possibly TRBD1 (5 bases). The length of the CDR3 is 15 residues. V lost 3 bases, J lost 5 bases, and 17 bases lay in between. CDR1 and CDR2 from the germline V gene are DFQATT and SNEGSKA (reference sequence). CDR3 bases: TGCAGTGCTAGTAGTATTAGCAGGGCGGATCAGCCCCAGCATTTT. Translation: CSASSISRADQPQHF.

This clonotype was recorded a few times. The rearrangement uses TRBV12-3 or TRBV12-4 and TRBJ1-6, with D tentatively TRBD1 (5 bases). V was trimmed by 3 bases and J by 2 bases, leaving 11 bases between them. The CDR3 is made up of 16 amino acids. For the CDR3, the DNA is TGTGCCAGCAGTTTGCAGGGAGGCGCCTATAATTCACCCCTCCACTTT. Protein sequence: CASSLQGGAYNSPLHF.

This clonotype was recorded a few times. The gene calls are TRBV29-1 and TRBJ1-1, with a tentative D call TRBD1 (5 bases). V lost 3 bases and J lost 2, with 7 bases in between. The length of the CDR3 is 12 residues. Germline V gene sequence: CDR1 SQVTM, CDR2 ANQGSEA. The CDR3 is CSVDGGNTEAFF. The CDR3 nucleotides are TGCAGCGTTGATGGGGGTAACACTGAAGCTTTCTTT.